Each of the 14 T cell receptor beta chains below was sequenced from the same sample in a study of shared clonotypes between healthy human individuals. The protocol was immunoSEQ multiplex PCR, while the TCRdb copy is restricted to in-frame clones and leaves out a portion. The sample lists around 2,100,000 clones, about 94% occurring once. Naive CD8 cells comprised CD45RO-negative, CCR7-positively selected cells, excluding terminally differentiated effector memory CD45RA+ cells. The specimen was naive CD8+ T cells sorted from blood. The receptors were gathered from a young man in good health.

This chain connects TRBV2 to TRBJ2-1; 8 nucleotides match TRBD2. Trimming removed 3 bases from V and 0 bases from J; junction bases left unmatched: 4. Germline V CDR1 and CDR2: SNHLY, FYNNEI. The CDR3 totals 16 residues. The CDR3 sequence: CASSDTSGNSYNEQFF. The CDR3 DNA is TGTGCCAGCAGTGATACTAGCGGAAACTCCTACAATGAGCAGTTCTTC.

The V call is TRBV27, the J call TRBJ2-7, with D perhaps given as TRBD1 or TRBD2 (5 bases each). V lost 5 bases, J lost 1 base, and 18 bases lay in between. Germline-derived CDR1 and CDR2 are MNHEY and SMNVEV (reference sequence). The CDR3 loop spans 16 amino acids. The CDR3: CASSVMPGPSSYEQYF. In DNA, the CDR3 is TGTGCCAGCAGTGTCATGCCGGGACCGTCATCCTACGAGCAGTACTTC.

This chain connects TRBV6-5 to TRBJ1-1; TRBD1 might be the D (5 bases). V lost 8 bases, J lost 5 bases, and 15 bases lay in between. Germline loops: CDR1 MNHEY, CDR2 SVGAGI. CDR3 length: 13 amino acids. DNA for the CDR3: TGTGCCAGCGAAACGACGGAGGGGACTGAAGCTTTCTTT. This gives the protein CASETTEGTEAFF.

As DNA, the CDR3 is TGCAGCGTTGACTCCGGGACGGGGGAGACAGATACGCAGTATTTT. Translation gives CSVDSGTGETDTQYF. The gene calls are TRBV29-1 and TRBJ2-3; D is perhaps TRBD2 (6 bases). The germline gives CDR1 SQVTM, CDR2 ANQGSEA. V was trimmed by 3 bases and J by 3 bases, leaving 16 bases between them. This CDR3 contains 15 residues.

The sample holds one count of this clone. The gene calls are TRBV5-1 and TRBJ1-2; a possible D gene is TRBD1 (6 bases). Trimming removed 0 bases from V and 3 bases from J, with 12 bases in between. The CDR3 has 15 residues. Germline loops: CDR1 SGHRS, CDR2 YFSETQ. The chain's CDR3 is CASSLVGAGDYGYTF. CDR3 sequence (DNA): TGCGCCAGCAGCTTGGTGGGGGCAGGGGACTATGGCTACACCTTC.

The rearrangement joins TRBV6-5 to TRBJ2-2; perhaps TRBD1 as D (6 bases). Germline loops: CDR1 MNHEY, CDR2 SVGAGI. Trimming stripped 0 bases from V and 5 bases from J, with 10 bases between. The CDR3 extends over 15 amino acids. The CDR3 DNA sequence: TGTGCCAGCAGTTACTCGAGTACAGGGACCGGGGAGCTGTTTTTT. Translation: CASSYSSTGTGELFF.

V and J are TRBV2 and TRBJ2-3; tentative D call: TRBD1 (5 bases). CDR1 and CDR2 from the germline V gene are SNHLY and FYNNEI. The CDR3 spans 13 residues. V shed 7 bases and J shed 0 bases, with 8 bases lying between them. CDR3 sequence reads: CASKGDSTDTQYF. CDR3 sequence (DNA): TGTGCCAGCAAAGGGGATAGCACAGATACGCAGTATTTT.

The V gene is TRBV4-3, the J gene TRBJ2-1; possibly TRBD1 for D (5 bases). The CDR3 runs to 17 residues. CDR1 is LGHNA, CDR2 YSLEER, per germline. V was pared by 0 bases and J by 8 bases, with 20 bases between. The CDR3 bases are TGCGCCAGCAGCCAAGATGCGCACTCACTATTAGGGGATGAGCAGTTCTTC. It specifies CASSQDAHSLLGDEQFF.

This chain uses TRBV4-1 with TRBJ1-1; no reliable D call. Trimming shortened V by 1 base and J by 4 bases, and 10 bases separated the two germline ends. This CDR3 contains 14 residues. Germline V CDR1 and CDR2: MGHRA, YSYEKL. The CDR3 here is CASSQAGLGTEAFF. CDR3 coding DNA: TGCGCCAGCAGCCAAGCGGGTTTAGGCACTGAAGCTTTCTTT.

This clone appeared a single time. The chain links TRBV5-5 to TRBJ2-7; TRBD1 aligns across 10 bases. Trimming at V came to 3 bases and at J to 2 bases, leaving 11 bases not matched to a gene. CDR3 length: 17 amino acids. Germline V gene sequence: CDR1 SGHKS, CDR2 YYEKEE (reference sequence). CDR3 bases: TGTGCCAGCAGCTCCCCGCCCGGGACAGGGGTCCCCTACGAGCAGTACTTC. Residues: CASSSPPGTGVPYEQYF.

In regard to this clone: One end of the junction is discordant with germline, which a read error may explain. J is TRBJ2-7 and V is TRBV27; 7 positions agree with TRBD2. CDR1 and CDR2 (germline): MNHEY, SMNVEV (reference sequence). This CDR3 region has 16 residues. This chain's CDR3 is CASSVSAGDASYEQYF. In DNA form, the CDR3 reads TGTGCCAGCAGTGTATCCGCGGGGGACGCCTCCTACGAGCAGTACTTC.

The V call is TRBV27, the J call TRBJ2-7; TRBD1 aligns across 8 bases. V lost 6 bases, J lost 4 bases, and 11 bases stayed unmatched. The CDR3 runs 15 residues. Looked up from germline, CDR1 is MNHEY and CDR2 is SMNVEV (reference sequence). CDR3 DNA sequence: TGTGCCAGCAGAGTGACAGGGGCCTATGTTTACGAGCAGTACTTC. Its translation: CASRVTGAYVYEQYF.

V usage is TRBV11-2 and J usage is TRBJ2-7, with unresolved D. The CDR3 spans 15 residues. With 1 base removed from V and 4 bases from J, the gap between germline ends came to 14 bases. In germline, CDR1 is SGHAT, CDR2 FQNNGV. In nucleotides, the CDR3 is TGTGCCAGCAGCTTAGTCGTGGGTCGTTTTTACGAGCAGTACTTC. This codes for CASSLVVGRFYEQYF.

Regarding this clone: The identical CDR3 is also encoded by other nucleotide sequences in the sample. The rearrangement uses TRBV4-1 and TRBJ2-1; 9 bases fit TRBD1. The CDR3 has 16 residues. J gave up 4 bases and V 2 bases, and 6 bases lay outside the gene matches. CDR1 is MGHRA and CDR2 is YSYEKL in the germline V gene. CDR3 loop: CASSQSGTGIYNEQFF. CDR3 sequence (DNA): TGCGCCAGCAGCCAATCCGGGACAGGGATATACAATGAGCAGTTCTTC.